A selection of T cell receptor beta chains follows, all from one sample in a study of blood T cell repertoires in COVID-19. TCRdb keeps only in-frame clones here, not all; method: immunoSEQ multiplex PCR. Of some 38,000 clones listed, approximately 91% were seen once; the top ten hold roughly 2%. The sample consisted of peripheral blood. These receptors all stem from a middle-aged man with active COVID-19. The conserved cysteine and the conserved F or W are not part of the CDR3 here.

V	J	CDR3
TRBV10-3	TRBJ1-1	AISDREATEAF
TRBV2	TRBJ2-1	ATENRKTESFNEQF
TRBV6-5	TRBJ2-1	ASSLLSGGFNEQF
TRBV3-1/TRBV3-2	TRBJ2-2	ASSEGGRDTGELF
TRBV30	TRBJ2-2	AWSMGARTGELF
TRBV4-3	TRBJ1-6	ASSQGTGNSPLH
TRBV5-4	TRBJ2-7	ASSTPGGPSYEQY
TRBV27	TRBJ2-6	ASTSTGFSSGANVLT
TRBV19	TRBJ2-7	ASSRRGQGSYEQY
TRBV7-3	TRBJ1-1	ASGEGGNTEAF
TRBV7-9	TRBJ1-1	ASSLGTGNSAF
TRBV11-2	TRBJ1-1	ASSLVVRLEAF
TRBV5-1	TRBJ1-4	ASRTAGFPGEKLF
TRBV2	TRBJ1-6	ASREDNSPLH
TRBV6-2/TRBV6-3	TRBJ1-3	ASSPPGDSGNTIY
TRBV6-5	TRBJ2-2	ASSSGENYAGELF
TRBV7-8	TRBJ2-6	ASSLAGGYSGANVLT
TRBV30	TRBJ1-2	ASTRGPGQGLYGYT
TRBV3-1/TRBV3-2	TRBJ2-1	ASSQYRDRVVF
TRBV3-1/TRBV3-2	TRBJ2-2	ASSQDSWTGELF
TRBV7-8	TRBJ1-2	ASSLPGQEDYGYT
TRBV12-5	TRBJ1-5	ASGPMTGANQPQH
TRBV19	TRBJ1-5	ASSRAGQGGQPQH
TRBV7-3	TRBJ1-2	ASSLTSAGPYT
TRBV27	TRBJ1-5	ASSFRGRSQPQH
TRBV12-3/TRBV12-4	TRBJ1-1	ASSLRGTEAF
TRBV2	TRBJ1-5	ASSESTGDQPQH
TRBV28	TRBJ1-3	ASSQTGSGNTIY
TRBV11-2	TRBJ2-7	ASSSLAGAVYEQY
TRBV2	TRBJ1-6	ASSERSPLH
TRBV18	TRBJ1-1	ASSPPTQVGNTEAF
TRBV5-1	TRBJ2-2	ASSLLAGAHTGELF
TRBV6-5	TRBJ2-3	ASRRDSRTDTQY
TRBV29-1	TRBJ2-7	SVVGQVHYEQY
TRBV4-2	TRBJ1-2	ASSQEAQGRGYT
TRBV19	TRBJ2-4	ASSPLDWTGGPKNIQY